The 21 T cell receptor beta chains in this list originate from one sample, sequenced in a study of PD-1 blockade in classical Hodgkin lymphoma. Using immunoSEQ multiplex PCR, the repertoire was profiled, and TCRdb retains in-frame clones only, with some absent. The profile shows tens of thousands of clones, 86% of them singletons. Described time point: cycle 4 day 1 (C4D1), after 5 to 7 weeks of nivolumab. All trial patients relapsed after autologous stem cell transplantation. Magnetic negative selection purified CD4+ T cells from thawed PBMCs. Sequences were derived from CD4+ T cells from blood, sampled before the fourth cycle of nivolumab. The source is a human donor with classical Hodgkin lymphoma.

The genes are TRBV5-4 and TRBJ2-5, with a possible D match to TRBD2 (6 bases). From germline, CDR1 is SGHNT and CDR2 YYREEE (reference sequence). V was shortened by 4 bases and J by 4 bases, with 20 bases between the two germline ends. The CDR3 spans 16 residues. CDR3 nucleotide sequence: TGTGCCAGCAGCGCCCCGTTCGGGGGTACTGGAGAGACCCAGTACTTC. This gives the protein CASSAPFGGTGETQYF.

CDR3 protein: CASSAGDRPTNEKLFF. CDR3 DNA: TGTGCCAGCAGCGCTGGTGACAGACCAACTAATGAAAAACTGTTTTTT. The chain recombines TRBV5-4 with TRBJ1-4, with D possibly being TRBD1 (5 bases). V shed 4 bases and J shed 0 bases, with 13 bases lying between them. CDR1 and CDR2 (germline): SGHNT, YYREEE (reference sequence). The CDR3 has 16 amino acids.

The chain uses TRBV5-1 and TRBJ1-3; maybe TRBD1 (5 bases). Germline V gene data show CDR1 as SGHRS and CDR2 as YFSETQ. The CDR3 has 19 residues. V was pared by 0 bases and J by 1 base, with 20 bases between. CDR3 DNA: TGCGCCAGCAGCTTGGCCGGAGGGGCGGGGAAAGCATCTGGAAACACCATATATTTT. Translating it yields CASSLAGGAGKASGNTIYF.

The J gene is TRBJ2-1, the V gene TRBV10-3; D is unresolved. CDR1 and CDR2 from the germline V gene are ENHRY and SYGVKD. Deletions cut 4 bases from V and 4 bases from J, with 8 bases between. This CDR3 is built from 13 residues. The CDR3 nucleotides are TGTGCCATCAGTGGTAGATTATACAATGAGCAGTTCTTC. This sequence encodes CAISGRLYNEQFF.

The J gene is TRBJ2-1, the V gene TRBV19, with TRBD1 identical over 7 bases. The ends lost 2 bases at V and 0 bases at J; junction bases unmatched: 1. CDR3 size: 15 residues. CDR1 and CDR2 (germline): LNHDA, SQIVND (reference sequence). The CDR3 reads CASSITGVSYNEQFF. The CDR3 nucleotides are TGTGCCAGTAGTATAACAGGGGTCTCCTACAATGAGCAGTTCTTC.

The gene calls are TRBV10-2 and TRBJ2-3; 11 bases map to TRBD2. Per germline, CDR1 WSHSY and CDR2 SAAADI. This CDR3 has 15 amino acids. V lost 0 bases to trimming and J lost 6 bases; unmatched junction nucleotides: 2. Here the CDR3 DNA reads TGCGCCAGCAGTGAGTCGGCTAGCGGGGGGGATACGCAGTATTTT. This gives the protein CASSESASGGDTQYF.

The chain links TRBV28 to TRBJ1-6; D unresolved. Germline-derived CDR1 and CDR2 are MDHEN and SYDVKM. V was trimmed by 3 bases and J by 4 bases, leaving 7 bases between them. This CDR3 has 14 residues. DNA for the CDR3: TGTGCCAGCAGTTTTTCAGATTATAATTCACCCCTCCACTTT. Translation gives CASSFSDYNSPLHF.

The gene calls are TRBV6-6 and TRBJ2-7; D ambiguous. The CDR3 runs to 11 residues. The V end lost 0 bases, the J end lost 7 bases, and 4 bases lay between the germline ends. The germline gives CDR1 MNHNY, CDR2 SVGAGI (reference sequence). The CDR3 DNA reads TGTGCCAGCAGTTACTCGAATGAGCAGTACTTC. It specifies CASSYSNEQYF.

The CDR3 protein is CASSSIISNQPQHF. The DNA for the CDR3 is TGTGCCAGCAGTTCTATAATTAGCAATCAGCCCCAGCATTTT. V usage is TRBV6-7 and J usage is TRBJ1-5; D unresolved. TRBV6-7 is placed among ORFs of uncertain function. V gave up 4 bases and J gave up 0 bases, with 7 bases separating them. CDR3 length: 14 residues.

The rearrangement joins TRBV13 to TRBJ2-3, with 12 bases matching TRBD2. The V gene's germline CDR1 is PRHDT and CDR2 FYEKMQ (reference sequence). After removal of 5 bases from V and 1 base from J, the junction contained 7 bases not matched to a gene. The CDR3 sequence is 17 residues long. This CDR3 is CASSTRLAGERTDTQYF. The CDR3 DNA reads TGTGCCAGCAGCACCCGACTAGCGGGAGAGCGCACAGATACGCAGTATTTT.

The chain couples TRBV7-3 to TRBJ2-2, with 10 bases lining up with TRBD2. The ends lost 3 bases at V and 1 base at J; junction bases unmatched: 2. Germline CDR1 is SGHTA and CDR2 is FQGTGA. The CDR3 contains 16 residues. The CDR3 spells CASSLVAGGNTGELFF. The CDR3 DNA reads TGTGCCAGCAGCTTGGTAGCGGGAGGGAACACCGGGGAGCTGTTTTTT.

The CDR3 bases are TGTGCCAGCAGCTTATATACGGGAAACACCATATATTTT. Its translation is CASSLYTGNTIYF. The rearrangement links TRBV7-2 to TRBJ1-3; D remains unclear. The V end was cut by 2 bases, the J end by 4 bases, with 6 bases between. Germline-derived CDR1 and CDR2 are SGHTA and FQGNSA. CDR3 length equals 13 residues.

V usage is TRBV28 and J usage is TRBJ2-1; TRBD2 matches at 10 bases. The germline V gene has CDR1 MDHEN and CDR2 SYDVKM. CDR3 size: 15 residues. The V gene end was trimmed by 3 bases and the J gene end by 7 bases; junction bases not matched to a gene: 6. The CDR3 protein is CASSFPSGRVNEQFF. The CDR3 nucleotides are TGTGCCAGCAGTTTTCCTAGCGGGAGAGTTAATGAGCAGTTCTTC.

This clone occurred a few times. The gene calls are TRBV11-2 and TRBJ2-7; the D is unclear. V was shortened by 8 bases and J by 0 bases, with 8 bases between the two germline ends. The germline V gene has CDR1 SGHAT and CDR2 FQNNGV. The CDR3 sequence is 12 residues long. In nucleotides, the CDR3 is TGTGCCAGCTCACGGGTCTCCTACGAGCAGTACTTC. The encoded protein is CASSRVSYEQYF. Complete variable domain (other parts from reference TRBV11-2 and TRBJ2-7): EAGVAQSPRYKIIEKRQSVAFWCNPISGHATLYWYQQILGQGPKLLIQFQNNGVVDDSQLPKDRFSAERLKGVDSTLKIQPAKLEDSAVYLCASSRVSYEQYFGPGTRLTVT.

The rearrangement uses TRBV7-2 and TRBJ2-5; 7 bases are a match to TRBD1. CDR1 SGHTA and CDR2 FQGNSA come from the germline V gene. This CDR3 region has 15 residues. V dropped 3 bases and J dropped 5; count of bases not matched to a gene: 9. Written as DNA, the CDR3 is TGTGCCAGCAGCTTCCAGGACAGGTTAGGGGAGACCCAGTACTTC. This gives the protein CASSFQDRLGETQYF.

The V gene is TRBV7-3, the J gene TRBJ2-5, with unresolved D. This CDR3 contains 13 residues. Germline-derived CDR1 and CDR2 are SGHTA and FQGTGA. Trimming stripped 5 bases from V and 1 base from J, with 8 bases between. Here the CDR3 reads CASSPHPQETQYF. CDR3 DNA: TGTGCCAGCAGCCCTCACCCCCAAGAGACCCAGTACTTC. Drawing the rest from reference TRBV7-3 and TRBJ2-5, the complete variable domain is GAGVSQTPSNKVTEKGKYVELRCDPISGHTALYWYRQSLGQGPEFLIYFQGTGAADDSGLPNDRFFAVRPEGSVSTLKIQRTERGDSAVYLCASSPHPQETQYFGPGTRLLVL.

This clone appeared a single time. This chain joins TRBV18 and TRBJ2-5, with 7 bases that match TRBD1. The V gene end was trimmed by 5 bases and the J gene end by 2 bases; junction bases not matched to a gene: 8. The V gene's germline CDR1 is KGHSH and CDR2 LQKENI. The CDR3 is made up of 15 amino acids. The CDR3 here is CASSDTTGVQETQYF. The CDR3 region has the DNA TGTGCCAGCTCAGATACCACAGGGGTGCAAGAGACCCAGTACTTC.

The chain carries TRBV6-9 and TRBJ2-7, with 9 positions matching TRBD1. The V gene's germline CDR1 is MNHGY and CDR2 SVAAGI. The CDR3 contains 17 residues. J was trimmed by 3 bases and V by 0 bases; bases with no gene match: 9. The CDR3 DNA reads TGTGCCAGCAGTTATTCATTAGGGGACAGGGCGAACTACGAGCAGTACTTC. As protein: CASSYSLGDRANYEQYF.

The CDR3 is CASTLRPSVSYEQYF. The CDR3, as DNA: TGTGCCAGCACACTCCGACCTTCAGTCTCCTACGAGCAGTACTTC. The V call is TRBV6-6, the J call TRBJ2-7; D is ambiguous. Trimming shortened V by 7 bases and J by 0 bases, and 16 bases separated the two germline ends. Germline V gene lookup returns CDR1 MNHNY and CDR2 SVGAGI (reference sequence). The CDR3 runs 15 residues.

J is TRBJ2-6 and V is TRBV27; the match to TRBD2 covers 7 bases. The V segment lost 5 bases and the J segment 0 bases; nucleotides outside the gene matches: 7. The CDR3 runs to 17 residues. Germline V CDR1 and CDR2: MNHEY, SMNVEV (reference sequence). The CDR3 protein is CASSSPSGPSGANVLTF. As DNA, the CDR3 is TGTGCCAGCAGTAGCCCTAGCGGACCCTCTGGGGCCAACGTCCTGACTTTC.

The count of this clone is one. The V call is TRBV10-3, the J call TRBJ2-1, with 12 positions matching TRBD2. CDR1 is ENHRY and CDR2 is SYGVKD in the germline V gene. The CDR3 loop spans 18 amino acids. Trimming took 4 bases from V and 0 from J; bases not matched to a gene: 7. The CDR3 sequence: CAISGLAGEFGSYNEQFF. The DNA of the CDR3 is TGTGCCATCAGTGGACTAGCGGGAGAATTCGGCTCCTACAATGAGCAGTTCTTC.